This T cell receptor (beta chain) was sequenced for a study of response to subunit inactivated influenza vaccine. Germline loops: CDR1 SGHVS, CDR2 FQNEAQ. This CDR3 spans 16 amino acids. Trimming removed 5 bases at V and 5 bases at J, with 21 bases between. Via MiXCR, TCRdb re-called the RT-PCR reads, giving one row per CDR3 protein. The sample holds about 700,000 distinct CDR3 sequences, less than 15% seen once. General study results and limits: There was a suggestion from the authors that each seasonal influenza vaccination recruits few new T cells.

With regard to this clonotype: Its specificity is not known.

This TCR came from a man between 50 and 59 years old who received an inactivated influenza vaccine. Material: PBMCs from blood, obtained less than 15 days before vaccination. The gene calls are TRBV7-8 and TRBJ2-5; unclear D gene. CDR3 nucleotides: TGTGCCAGCAGCCCTCACCGGGCCCCCGGCAGGGAGACCCAGTACTTC. Translating gives CASSPHRAPGRETQYF.